This TCR beta chain stems from a study of blood T cells in healthy people across ages. The CDR3 consists of 12 residues. V gave up 6 bases and J gave up 4 bases, with 11 bases separating them. The V gene's germline CDR1 is DFQATT and CDR2 SNEGSKA (reference sequence). Study-wide results and caveats: Bulk PBMC profiling left naive and antigen-experienced comparisons inconclusive.

This clonotype was counted many times. Its antigen remains unknown. It was with a sample-barcoded 5' primer and a J-beta primer mix that a second PCR of roughly 6 to 12 cycles was run. In TCRdb, the 5' RACE reads were re-called with MiXCR into one record per CDR3 protein. Altogether 600,000 to 800,000 distinct CDR3 sequences are present, more than 45% being singletons, with the ten largest covering about 13%. Source material: blood. This clonotype originated in a woman older than 75 in good health. The chain links TRBV20-1 to TRBJ2-3, with D uncertain. The CDR3: CSALPRADTQYF. Here the CDR3 DNA reads TGCAGTGCCCTCCCTCGGGCAGATACGCAGTATTTT.